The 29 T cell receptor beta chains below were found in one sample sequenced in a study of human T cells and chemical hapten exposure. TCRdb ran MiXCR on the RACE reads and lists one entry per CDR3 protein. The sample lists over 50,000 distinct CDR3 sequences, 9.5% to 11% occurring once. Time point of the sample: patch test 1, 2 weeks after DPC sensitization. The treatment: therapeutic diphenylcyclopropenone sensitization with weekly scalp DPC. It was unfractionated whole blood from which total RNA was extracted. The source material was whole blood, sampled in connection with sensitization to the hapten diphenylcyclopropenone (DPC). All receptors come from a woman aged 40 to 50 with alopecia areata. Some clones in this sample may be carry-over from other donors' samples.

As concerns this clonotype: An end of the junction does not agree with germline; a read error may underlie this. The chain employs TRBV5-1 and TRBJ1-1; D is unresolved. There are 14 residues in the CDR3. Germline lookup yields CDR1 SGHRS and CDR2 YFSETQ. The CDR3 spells CASNLGPGNTEAFF. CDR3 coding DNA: TGCGCCAGCAACTTGGGTCCGGGGAACACTGAAGCTTTCTTT.

The CDR3 coding sequence is TGTGCCAGCACCTCCGGGAAAGCTTTCTTT. As protein: CASTSGKAFF. The genes are TRBV28 and TRBJ1-1; D is ambiguous. V lost 7 bases and J 9 bases, leaving 9 bases between the germline ends. The germline gives CDR1 MDHEN, CDR2 SYDVKM. The CDR3 contains 10 residues.

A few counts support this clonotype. In DNA, the CDR3 is TGCAGTGTCGAGACTAGCGGAGTGGATACGCAGTATTTT. Encoded protein: CSVETSGVDTQYF. V is TRBV20-1 and J is TRBJ2-3; TRBD2 aligns across 9 bases. The CDR3 sequence is 13 residues long. Trimming took 7 bases from V and 6 from J; bases not matched to a gene: 8. CDR1 and CDR2 (germline): DFQATT, SNEGSKA (reference sequence).

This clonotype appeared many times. CDR3 loop: CASSQTGTFTYEQYF. In DNA form, the CDR3 reads TGTGCCAGCAGCCAAACCGGGACATTCACCTACGAGCAGTACTTC. This rearrangement joins TRBV12-3 or TRBV12-4 to TRBJ2-7, with D perhaps matching TRBD1 (6 bases). CDR3 size: 15 residues. Trimming stripped 6 bases from V and 2 bases from J, with 17 bases between.

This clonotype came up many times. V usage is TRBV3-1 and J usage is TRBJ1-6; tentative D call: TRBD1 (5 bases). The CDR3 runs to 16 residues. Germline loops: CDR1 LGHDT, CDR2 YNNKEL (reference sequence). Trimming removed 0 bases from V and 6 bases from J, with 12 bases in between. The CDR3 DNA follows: TGTGCCAGCAGCCAAGATCATGGGGCAAGTAATTCACCCCTCCACTTT. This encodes CASSQDHGASNSPLHF.

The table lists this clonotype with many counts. The CDR3 DNA reads TGTGCCAGCACACAGAACAGGGGCTACGAGCAGTACTTC. Translation: CASTQNRGYEQYF. The chain combines TRBV6-1 with TRBJ2-7; TRBD1 matches at 7 bases. The V gene end was trimmed by 7 bases and the J gene end by 3 bases; junction bases not matched to a gene: 6. The germline gives CDR1 MNHNS, CDR2 SASEGT. The CDR3 runs 13 residues.

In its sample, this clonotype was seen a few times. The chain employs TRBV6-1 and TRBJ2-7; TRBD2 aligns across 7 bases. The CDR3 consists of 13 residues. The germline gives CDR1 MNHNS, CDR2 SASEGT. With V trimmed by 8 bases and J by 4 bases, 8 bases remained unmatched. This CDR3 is CASGASGPYEQYF. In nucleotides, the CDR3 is TGTGCCAGCGGGGCTAGCGGCCCTTACGAGCAGTACTTC.

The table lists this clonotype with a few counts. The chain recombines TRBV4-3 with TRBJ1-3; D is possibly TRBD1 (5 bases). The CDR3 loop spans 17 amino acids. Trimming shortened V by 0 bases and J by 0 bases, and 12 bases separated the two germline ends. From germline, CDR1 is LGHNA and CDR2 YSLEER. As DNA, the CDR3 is TGCGCCAGCAGCCAAGATGTAAACAGGTACTCTGGAAACACCATATATTTT. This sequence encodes CASSQDVNRYSGNTIYF.

CDR3 DNA sequence: TGTGCCAGAAGCTTGTCGGGACGGCCAAATGAAAAACTGTTTTTT. Translated: CARSLSGRPNEKLFF. The chain employs TRBV5-3 and TRBJ1-4; D may be TRBD1 (5 bases). TRBV5-3 qualifies as an ORF whose function is uncertain. The CDR3 totals 15 residues. V lost 1 base, J lost 5 bases, and 12 bases lay in between.

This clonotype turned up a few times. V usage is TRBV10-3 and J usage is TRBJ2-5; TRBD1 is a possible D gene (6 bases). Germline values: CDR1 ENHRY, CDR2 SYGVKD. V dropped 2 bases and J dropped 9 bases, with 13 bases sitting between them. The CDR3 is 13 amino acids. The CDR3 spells CAISEEGHQAQYF. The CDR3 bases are TGTGCCATCAGTGAGGAGGGACACCAGGCCCAGTACTTC.

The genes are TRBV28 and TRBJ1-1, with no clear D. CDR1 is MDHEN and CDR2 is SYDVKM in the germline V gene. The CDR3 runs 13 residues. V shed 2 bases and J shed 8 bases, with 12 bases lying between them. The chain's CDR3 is CASSLIHTPEAFF. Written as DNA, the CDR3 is TGTGCCAGCAGTTTAATTCACACACCCGAAGCTTTCTTT.

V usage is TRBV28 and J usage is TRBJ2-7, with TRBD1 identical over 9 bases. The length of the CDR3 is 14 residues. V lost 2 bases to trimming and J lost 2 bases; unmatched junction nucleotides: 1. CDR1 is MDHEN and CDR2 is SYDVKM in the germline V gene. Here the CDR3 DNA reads TGTGCCAGCAGTTTACACAGGGGGCCCTACGAGCAGTACTTC. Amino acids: CASSLHRGPYEQYF.

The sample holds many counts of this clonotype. This CDR3 is CASSRDGPYEQYF. CDR3 nucleotides: TGTGCCAGCAGCCGGGACGGCCCCTACGAGCAGTACTTC. The genes are TRBV3-1 and TRBJ2-7; TRBD1 or TRBD2 may be the D gene (5 bases each). Germline V CDR1 and CDR2: LGHDT, YNNKEL (reference sequence). V was shortened by 4 bases and J by 2 bases, with 9 bases between the two germline ends. The CDR3 spans 13 residues.

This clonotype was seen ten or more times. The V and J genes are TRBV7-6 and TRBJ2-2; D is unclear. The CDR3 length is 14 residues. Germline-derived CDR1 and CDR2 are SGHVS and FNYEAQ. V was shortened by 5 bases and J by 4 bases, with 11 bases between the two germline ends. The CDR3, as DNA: TGTGCCAGCAGCCCCGGGCAGCTCACCGGGGAGCTGTTTTTT. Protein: CASSPGQLTGELFF.

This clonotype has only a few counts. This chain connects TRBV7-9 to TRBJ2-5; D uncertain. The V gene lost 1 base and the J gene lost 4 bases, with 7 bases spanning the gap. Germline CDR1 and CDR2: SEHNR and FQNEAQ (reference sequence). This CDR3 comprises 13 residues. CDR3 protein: CASSLDVLETQYF. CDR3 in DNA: TGTGCCAGCAGCTTAGATGTTTTAGAGACCCAGTACTTC. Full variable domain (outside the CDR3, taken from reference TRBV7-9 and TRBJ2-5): DTGVSQNPRHKITKRGQNVTFRCDPISEHNRLYWYRQTLGQGPEFLTYFQNEAQLEKSRLLSDRFSAERPKGSFSTLEIQRTEQGDSAMYLCASSLDVLETQYFGPGTRLLVL.

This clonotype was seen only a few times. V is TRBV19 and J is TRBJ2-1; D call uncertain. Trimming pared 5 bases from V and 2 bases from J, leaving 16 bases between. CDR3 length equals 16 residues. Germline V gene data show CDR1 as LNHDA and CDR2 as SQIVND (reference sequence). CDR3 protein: CASSVVAGPPYNEQFF. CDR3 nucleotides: TGTGCCAGTAGTGTGGTAGCCGGCCCCCCCTACAATGAGCAGTTCTTC.

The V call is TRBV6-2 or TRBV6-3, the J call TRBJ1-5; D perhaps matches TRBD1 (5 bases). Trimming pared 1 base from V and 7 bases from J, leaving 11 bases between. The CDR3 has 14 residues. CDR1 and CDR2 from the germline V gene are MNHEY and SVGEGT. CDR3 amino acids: CASSYWDGGQPQHF. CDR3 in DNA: TGTGCCAGCAGTTACTGGGACGGGGGGCAGCCCCAGCATTTT.

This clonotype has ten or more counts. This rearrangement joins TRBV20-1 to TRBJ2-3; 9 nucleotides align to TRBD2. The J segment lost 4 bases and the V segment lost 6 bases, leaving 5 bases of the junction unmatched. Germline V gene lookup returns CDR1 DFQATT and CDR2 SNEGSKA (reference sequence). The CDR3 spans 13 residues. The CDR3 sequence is CSAIAGAADTQYF. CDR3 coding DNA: TGCAGTGCAATAGCGGGAGCGGCAGATACGCAGTATTTT.

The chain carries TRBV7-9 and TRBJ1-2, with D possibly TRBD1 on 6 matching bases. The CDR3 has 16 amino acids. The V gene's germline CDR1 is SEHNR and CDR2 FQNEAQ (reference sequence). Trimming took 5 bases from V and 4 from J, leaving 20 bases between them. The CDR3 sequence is CASSAGDGATAYGYTF. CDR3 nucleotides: TGTGCCAGCAGCGCAGGGGATGGGGCCACGGCCTATGGCTACACCTTC.

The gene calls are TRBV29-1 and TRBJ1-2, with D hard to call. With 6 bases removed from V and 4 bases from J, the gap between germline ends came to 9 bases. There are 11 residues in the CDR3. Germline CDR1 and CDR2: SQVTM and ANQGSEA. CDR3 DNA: TGCAGCGTCCTAACCCTCTATGGCTACACCTTC. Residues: CSVLTLYGYTF.

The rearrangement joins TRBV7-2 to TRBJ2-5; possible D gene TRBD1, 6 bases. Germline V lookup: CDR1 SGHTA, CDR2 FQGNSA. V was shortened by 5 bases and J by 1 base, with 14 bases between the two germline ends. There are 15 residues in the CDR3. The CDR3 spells CASSLTGTFQETQYF. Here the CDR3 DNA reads TGTGCCAGCAGCCTAACCGGGACATTCCAAGAGACCCAGTACTTC.

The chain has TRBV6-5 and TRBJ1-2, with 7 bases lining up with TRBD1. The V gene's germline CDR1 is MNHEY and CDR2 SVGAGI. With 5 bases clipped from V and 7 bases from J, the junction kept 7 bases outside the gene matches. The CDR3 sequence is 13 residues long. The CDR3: CASSQGQVVGYTF. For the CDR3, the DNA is TGTGCCAGCAGTCAAGGACAGGTCGTTGGCTACACCTTC.

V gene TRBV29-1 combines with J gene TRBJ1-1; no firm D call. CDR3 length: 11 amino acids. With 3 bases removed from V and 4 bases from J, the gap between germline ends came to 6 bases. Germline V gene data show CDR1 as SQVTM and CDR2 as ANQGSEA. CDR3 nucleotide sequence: TGCAGCGTTGAGAAAAGCACTGAAGCTTTCTTT. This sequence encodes CSVEKSTEAFF.

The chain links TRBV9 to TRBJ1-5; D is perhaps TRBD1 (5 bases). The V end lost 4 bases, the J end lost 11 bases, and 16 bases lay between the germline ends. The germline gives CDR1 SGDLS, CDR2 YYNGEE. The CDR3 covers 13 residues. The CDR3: CASSRGPGEAQHF. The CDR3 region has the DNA TGTGCCAGCAGCCGGGGCCCGGGGGAAGCCCAGCATTTT.

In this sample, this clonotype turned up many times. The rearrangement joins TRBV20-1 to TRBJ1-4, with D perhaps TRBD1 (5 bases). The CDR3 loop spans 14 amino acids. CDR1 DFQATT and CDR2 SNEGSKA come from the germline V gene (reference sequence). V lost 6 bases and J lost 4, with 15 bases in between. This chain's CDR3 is CSASEGTHNEKLFF. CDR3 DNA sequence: TGCAGTGCAAGCGAGGGGACCCATAATGAAAAACTGTTTTTT.

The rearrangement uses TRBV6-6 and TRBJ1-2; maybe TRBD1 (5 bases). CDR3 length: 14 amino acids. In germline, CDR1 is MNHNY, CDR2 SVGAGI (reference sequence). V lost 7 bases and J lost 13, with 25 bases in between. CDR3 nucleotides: TGTGCCAGCACCAAGGGGCGAGTTGACGGACGAGGCACCTTC. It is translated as CASTKGRVDGRGTF.

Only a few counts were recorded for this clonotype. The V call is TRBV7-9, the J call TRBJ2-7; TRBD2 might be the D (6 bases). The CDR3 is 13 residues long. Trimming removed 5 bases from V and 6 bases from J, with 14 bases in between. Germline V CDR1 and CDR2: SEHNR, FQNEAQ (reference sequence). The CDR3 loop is CASSPRGRSEQYF. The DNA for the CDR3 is TGTGCCAGCAGCCCCCGGGGGAGAAGCGAGCAGTACTTC. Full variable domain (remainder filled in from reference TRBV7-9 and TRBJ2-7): DTGVSQNPRHKITKRGQNVTFRCDPISEHNRLYWYRQTLGQGPEFLTYFQNEAQLEKSRLLSDRFSAERPKGSFSTLEIQRTEQGDSAMYLCASSPRGRSEQYFGPGTRLTVT.

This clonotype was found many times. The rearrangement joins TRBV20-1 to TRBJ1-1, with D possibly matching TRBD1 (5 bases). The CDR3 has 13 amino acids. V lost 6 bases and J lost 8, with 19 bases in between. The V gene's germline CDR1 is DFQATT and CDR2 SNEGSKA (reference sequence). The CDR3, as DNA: TGCAGTGCAAGCCTGGGACCCGTGAGGGAAGCTTTCTTT. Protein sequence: CSASLGPVREAFF.

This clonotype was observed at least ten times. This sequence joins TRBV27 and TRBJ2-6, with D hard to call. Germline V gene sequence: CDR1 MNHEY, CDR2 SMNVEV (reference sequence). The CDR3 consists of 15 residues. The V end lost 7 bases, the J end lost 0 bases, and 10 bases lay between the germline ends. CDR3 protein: CASMKGSSGANVLTF. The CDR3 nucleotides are TGTGCCAGCATGAAGGGCAGCTCTGGGGCCAACGTCCTGACTTTC.